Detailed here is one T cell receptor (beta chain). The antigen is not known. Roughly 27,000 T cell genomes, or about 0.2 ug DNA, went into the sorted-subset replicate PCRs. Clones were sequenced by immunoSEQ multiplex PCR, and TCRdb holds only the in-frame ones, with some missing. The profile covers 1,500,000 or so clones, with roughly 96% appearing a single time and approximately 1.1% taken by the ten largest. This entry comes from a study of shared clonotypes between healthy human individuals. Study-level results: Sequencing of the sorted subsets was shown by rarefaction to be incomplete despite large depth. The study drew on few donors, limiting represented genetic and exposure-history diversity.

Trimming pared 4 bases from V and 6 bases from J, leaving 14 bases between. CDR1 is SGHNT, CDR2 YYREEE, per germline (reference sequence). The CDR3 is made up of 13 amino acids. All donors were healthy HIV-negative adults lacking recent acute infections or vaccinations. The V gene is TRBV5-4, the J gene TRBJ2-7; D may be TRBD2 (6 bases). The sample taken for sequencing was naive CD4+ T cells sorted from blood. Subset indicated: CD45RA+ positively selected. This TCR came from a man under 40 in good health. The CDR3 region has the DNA TGTGCCAGCAGCACCATCACGGGGGTCGAGCAGTACTTC. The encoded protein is CASSTITGVEQYF.